The 31 T cell receptor beta chains listed next were all sequenced from one sample in a study of cytomegalovirus exposure and HLA in healthy donors. Primers included in the PCR were 60 Vbeta and 13 Jbeta primers. The repertoire was sequenced with immunoSEQ multiplex PCR; TCRdb's copy has only in-frame clones and lacks some. The sample records approximately 190,000 clones, over 80% being singletons. Sequencing was performed on PBMCs. The source of these receptors is a man aged 40-50 years in good health and CMV-seropositive.

The gene calls are TRBV11-3 and TRBJ2-7; D is possibly TRBD1 (6 bases). Germline values: CDR1 SGHNT, CDR2 YENEEA. The V end was cut by 0 bases, the J end by 3 bases, with 12 bases between. The CDR3 sequence is 15 residues long. The CDR3 loop reads CASSLEAGVDYEQYF. CDR3 nucleotides: TGTGCCAGCAGCTTAGAGGCAGGGGTGGACTACGAGCAGTACTTC.

The rearrangement uses TRBV5-1 and TRBJ2-5, with D unclear. The CDR3 loop spans 13 amino acids. V lost 4 bases and J 2 bases, leaving 9 bases between the germline ends. Germline V gives CDR1 SGHRS, CDR2 YFSETQ. The CDR3 loop reads CASSPVEQETQYF. For the CDR3, the DNA is TGCGCCAGCAGCCCTGTGGAGCAAGAGACCCAGTACTTC.

The chain is built from TRBV6-4 and TRBJ2-7; 8 positions match TRBD1. Germline V gives CDR1 MRHNA, CDR2 SNTAGT. CDR3 length equals 15 residues. With 8 bases clipped from V and 2 bases from J, the junction kept 11 bases outside the gene matches. Here the CDR3 reads CASPDGGQGPYEQYF. CDR3 nucleotides: TGTGCCAGCCCAGATGGAGGACAGGGCCCCTACGAGCAGTACTTC.

The chain carries TRBV9 and TRBJ2-3, with TRBD1 matching 10 bases. The V gene end was trimmed by 0 bases and the J gene end by 4 bases; junction bases not matched to a gene: 14. The CDR3 contains 19 residues. The germline gives CDR1 SGDLS, CDR2 YYNGEE. This CDR3 is CASSVAPGQGPGLPDTQYF. The CDR3 bases are TGTGCCAGCAGCGTAGCTCCGGGACAGGGGCCCGGGCTCCCAGATACGCAGTATTTT.

The chain joins TRBV27 to TRBJ2-7; TRBD2 is a possible D gene (6 bases). There are 15 residues in the CDR3. CDR1 MNHEY and CDR2 SMNVEV come from the germline V gene (reference sequence). V lost 5 bases and J 7 bases, leaving 21 bases between the germline ends. The CDR3 loop reads CASSPRTPSGEEQYF. As DNA, the CDR3 is TGTGCCAGCAGTCCGCGGACTCCGTCGGGGGAGGAGCAGTACTTC.

This clone appeared once. The J gene is TRBJ2-7, the V gene TRBV5-1; no firm D call. CDR1 is SGHRS and CDR2 is YFSETQ in the germline V gene. The CDR3 is made up of 13 amino acids. V was pared by 2 bases and J by 1 base, with 7 bases between. CDR3 coding DNA: TGCGCCAGCAGCTTCGGAGATTCCTACGAGCAGTACTTC. Translation: CASSFGDSYEQYF.

This clone was observed a handful of times. Germline and junction disagree at one end, which may indicate a read error. The J gene is TRBJ2-2, the V gene TRBV7-7; the D gene is possibly TRBD2 (5 bases). Germline loops: CDR1 SSHAT, CDR2 FNYEAQ (reference sequence). The CDR3 sequence is 13 residues long. The CDR3 coding sequence is TGTGCTAGCAGCTTCGGGGTGACCGGGGAGCTGTTTTTT. Protein product: CASSFGVTGELFF.

This sequence joins TRBV4-2 and TRBJ2-3, with 9 bases lining up with TRBD2. The CDR3 consists of 17 residues. Germline V lookup: CDR1 LGHNA, CDR2 YNFKEQ. V trimming: 0 bases; J trimming: 2 bases; junction bases outside the gene matches: 6. DNA for the CDR3: TGTGCCAGCAGCCAAGATACGCGGGGGGGTCTCACAGATACGCAGTATTTT. Translated, it gives CASSQDTRGGLTDTQYF.

The sample holds a few counts of this clone. The chain links TRBV10-3 to TRBJ2-2; possibly TRBD1 for D (6 bases). The CDR3 is 14 amino acids. The V gene's germline CDR1 is ENHRY and CDR2 SYGVKD. V lost 2 bases and J 6 bases, leaving 10 bases between the germline ends. The CDR3 DNA sequence: TGTGCCATCAGTGAGAAGGGGGACGCCGGGGAGCTGTTTTTT. Amino acid sequence: CAISEKGDAGELFF.

The CDR3 spells CASSPGLAGTGANVLTF. The CDR3 coding sequence is TGTGCCAGCTCACCGGGACTAGCGGGGACTGGGGCCAACGTCCTGACTTTC. The chain couples TRBV18 to TRBJ2-6, with 13 bases lining up with TRBD2. J was trimmed by 2 bases and V by 3 bases; bases with no gene match: 1. CDR1 KGHSH and CDR2 LQKENI come from the germline V gene. CDR3 size: 17 residues.

The J gene is TRBJ2-4, the V gene TRBV19; possibly TRBD1 for D (5 bases). Germline CDR1 is LNHDA and CDR2 is SQIVND (reference sequence). The length of the CDR3 is 13 residues. Trimming removed 7 bases from V and 4 bases from J, with 11 bases in between. The CDR3 DNA reads as TGTGCCAGTAAGGGGCACATAAAAAACATTCAGTACTTC. It yields the protein CASKGHIKNIQYF.

V gene TRBV5-4 combines with J gene TRBJ2-1; 11 bases line up with TRBD2. The trim removed 0 bases at V and 8 bases at J, leaving 4 bases unmatched. The germline gives CDR1 SGHNT, CDR2 YYREEE (reference sequence). The CDR3 runs to 15 residues. CDR3 nucleotide sequence: TGTGCCAGCAGCTTGGATGTTAGCGGGGGGGATGAGCAGTTCTTC. Protein product: CASSLDVSGGDEQFF.

This chain joins TRBV12-5 and TRBJ1-1; possibly TRBD1 for D (6 bases). This CDR3 has 15 amino acids. Trimming removed 9 bases from V and 5 bases from J, with 22 bases in between. Germline CDR1 reads LGHNT; CDR2 reads FRNRAP. This CDR3 reads CASSTKQGKGTEAFF. The CDR3 region has the DNA TGTGCTAGCTCCACAAAACAGGGAAAGGGGACTGAAGCTTTCTTT.

The chain employs TRBV6-5 and TRBJ2-7; 7 bases match TRBD1. The CDR3 runs 15 residues. CDR1 is MNHEY and CDR2 is SVGAGI in the germline V gene. The junction had 10 bases not matched to a gene; V was cut back by 5 bases and J by 3 bases. The CDR3, as DNA: TGTGCCAGCAGTACGAGCCTAGGGGGCAACTACGAGCAGTACTTC. Translated: CASSTSLGGNYEQYF.

The chain uses TRBV7-8 and TRBJ1-5; TRBD1 is a possible D gene (5 bases). The CDR3 runs 13 residues. The V end lost 5 bases, the J end lost 3 bases, and 8 bases lay between the germline ends. Germline CDR1 reads SGHVS; CDR2 reads FQNEAQ. CDR3: CASSPDTNQPQHF. The DNA for the CDR3 is TGTGCCAGCAGCCCGGACACCAATCAGCCCCAGCATTTT.

This clone has a handful of counts. The chain couples TRBV7-2 to TRBJ2-7, with D perhaps TRBD2 (5 bases). V was cut by 3 bases and J by 1 base, with 13 bases left in between. Germline CDR1 reads SGHTA; CDR2 reads FQGNSA. This CDR3 has 15 residues. CDR3 nucleotides: TGTGCCAGCAGCTTTTCGGGCCTAGCTTCCTACGAGCAGTACTTC. This translates into CASSFSGLASYEQYF.

The rearrangement uses TRBV6-5 and TRBJ2-5; TRBD1 is a possible D gene (6 bases). Germline CDR1 MNHEY, CDR2 SVGAGI. This CDR3 has 13 residues. V was trimmed by 8 bases and J by 2 bases, leaving 12 bases between them. CDR3 amino acids: CASGQRVQETQYF. The CDR3 DNA is TGTGCCAGCGGACAGAGGGTTCAAGAGACCCAGTACTTC.

The chain joins TRBV19 to TRBJ2-7; a possible D gene is TRBD1 (7 bases). Germline CDR1 reads LNHDA; CDR2 reads SQIVND (reference sequence). V was shortened by 5 bases and J by 2 bases, with 10 bases between the two germline ends. This CDR3 contains 13 residues. In DNA form, the CDR3 reads TGTGCCAGTAGTCCAGGGGGGCCCTACGAGCAGTACTTC. Its protein product is CASSPGGPYEQYF.

The chain links TRBV19 to TRBJ2-2; TRBD2 matches 7 bases. The CDR3 is 17 residues long. Germline CDR1 LNHDA, CDR2 SQIVND (reference sequence). Losses at the gene ends were 3 bases for V and 2 bases for J; bases not matched to a gene: 9. In DNA, the CDR3 is TGTGCCAGTAGTATCACCCGACTAGCCCAAAACACCGGGGAGCTGTTTTTT. Amino acid sequence: CASSITRLAQNTGELFF.

In the case of this clone: The sample holds other DNA sequences that translate to the same CDR3. The V call is TRBV28, the J call TRBJ2-7; D is ambiguous. Trimming cost V 5 bases and J 2 bases, with 4 bases left between them. The CDR3 is made up of 11 amino acids. Germline lookup yields CDR1 MDHEN and CDR2 SYDVKM. The CDR3 nucleotides are TGTGCCAGCAGTCTTACCTACGAGCAGTACTTC. This codes for CASSLTYEQYF.

This clone was counted a few times. The chain combines TRBV5-6 with TRBJ2-2; D ambiguous. Trimming cost V 0 bases and J 5 bases, with 8 bases left between them. The germline gives CDR1 SGHDT, CDR2 YYEEEE. This CDR3 has 14 residues. The CDR3 DNA reads as TGTGCCAGCAGCTTGGCGGGTGGGACCGGGGAGCTGTTTTTT. Protein: CASSLAGGTGELFF. Complete variable domain (other parts from reference TRBV5-6 and TRBJ2-2): DAGVTQSPTHLIKTRGQQVTLRCSPKSGHDTVSWYQQALGQGPQFIFQYYEEEERQRGNFPDRFSGHQFPNYSSELNVNALLLGDSALYLCASSLAGGTGELFFGEGSRLTVL.

The chain carries TRBV5-1 and TRBJ1-1; tentative D call: TRBD1 (6 bases). The CDR3 extends over 15 amino acids. V was cut by 0 bases and J by 6 bases, with 15 bases left in between. Germline V CDR1 and CDR2: SGHRS, YFSETQ. The CDR3 is CASSLAVQGVSEAFF. DNA of the CDR3: TGCGCCAGCAGCTTGGCTGTACAGGGAGTATCTGAAGCTTTCTTT.

The J gene is TRBJ1-1, the V gene TRBV4-1; 8 bases match TRBD1. The germline CDR1 and CDR2 sequences are MGHRA and YSYEKL. The V segment lost 4 bases and the J segment 6 bases; nucleotides outside the gene matches: 7. The CDR3 totals 14 residues. CDR3 in amino acids: CASSRLDRASEAFF. CDR3 DNA: TGCGCCAGCAGCCGGCTGGACAGGGCGTCTGAAGCTTTCTTT.

The rearrangement uses TRBV30 and TRBJ1-2, with D hard to call. V shed 4 bases and J shed 0 bases, with 6 bases lying between them. Per the germline V gene, CDR1 is GTSNPN and CDR2 is SVGIG (reference sequence). The CDR3 is made up of 12 amino acids. CDR3 loop: CAWIQTNYGYTF. Here the CDR3 DNA reads TGTGCCTGGATTCAAACTAACTATGGCTACACCTTC.

This chain joins TRBV28 and TRBJ2-1, with D possibly matching TRBD2 (6 bases). Germline V gene data show CDR1 as MDHEN and CDR2 as SYDVKM. The CDR3 consists of 17 residues. V gave up 3 bases and J gave up 2 bases, with 17 bases separating them. The CDR3 region has the DNA TGTGCCAGCAGTTTTCCCAGGTCTAGCGCTACCTACAATGAGCAGTTCTTC. Encoded protein: CASSFPRSSATYNEQFF.

This clone was seen a few times. The gene calls are TRBV7-9 and TRBJ1-1; D gene unclear. CDR3 length: 12 amino acids. Germline CDR1 and CDR2: SEHNR and FQNEAQ (reference sequence). Between the trimmed V and J ends, which lost 4 bases and 2 bases, there was a span of 5 bases. The CDR3 DNA follows: TGTGCCAGCAGCTACTTTAACACTGAAGCTTTCTTT. Its translation is CASSYFNTEAFF.

For the CDR3, the DNA is TGTGCCAGCAGCTTAGGAGGTTCTCCTTATAGGGAGCAGTACTTC. Translation: CASSLGGSPYREQYF. V gene TRBV7-2 combines with J gene TRBJ2-7; unclear D gene. The ends were cut back, 1 base at V and 7 bases at J, with 17 bases in the middle. The CDR3 sequence is 15 residues long. Germline assignment: CDR1 SGHTA and CDR2 FQGNSA.

The gene calls are TRBV5-6 and TRBJ1-3; D possibly corresponds to TRBD1 (5 bases). Germline V gives CDR1 SGHDT, CDR2 YYEEEE. The CDR3 length is 11 residues. V was clipped by 2 bases and J by 15 bases, with 12 bases between them. CDR3: CASSFMTERYF. As DNA, the CDR3 is TGTGCCAGCAGCTTTATGACAGAACGATATTTT. Variable domain in full (rest from reference TRBV5-6 and TRBJ1-3): DAGVTQSPTHLIKTRGQQVTLRCSPKSGHDTVSWYQQALGQGPQFIFQYYEEEERQRGNFPDRFSGHQFPNYSSELNVNALLLGDSALYLCASSFMTERYFGEGSWLTVV.

This clone came up a few times. The chain recombines TRBV6-5 with TRBJ1-1; D unclear. Germline assignment: CDR1 MNHEY and CDR2 SVGAGI. Trimming took 6 bases from V and 5 from J, leaving 16 bases between them. The CDR3 is 14 amino acids. CDR3 protein: CASSAPYMRTEAFF. The CDR3 nucleotides read TGTGCCAGCAGCGCCCCATACATGCGGACTGAAGCTTTCTTT.

In nucleotides, the CDR3 is TGTGCCAGCAGTCGGGCTAGCGGGGGAAAAGAGACCCAGTACTTC. This gives the protein CASSRASGGKETQYF. The J gene is TRBJ2-5, the V gene TRBV28, with 10 positions matching TRBD2. This CDR3 is built from 15 residues. The ends lost 5 bases at V and 3 bases at J; junction bases unmatched: 6. The germline gives CDR1 MDHEN, CDR2 SYDVKM.

The chain uses TRBV28 and TRBJ1-3; D unresolved. V shed 4 bases and J shed 0 bases, with 16 bases lying between them. Germline loops: CDR1 MDHEN, CDR2 SYDVKM. CDR3 size: 17 residues. The DNA of the CDR3 is TGTGCCAGCAGTTCCTTGTTTCGGGAGAGCTCTGGAAACACCATATATTTT. Residues: CASSSLFRESSGNTIYF.